These 2 T cell receptor beta chains originate from one sample sequenced in a study of PD-1 blockade in classical Hodgkin lymphoma. Following autologous stem cell transplantation, relapse occurred in every patient, and exposure to brentuximab vedotin varied. The method was immunoSEQ multiplex PCR; TCRdb's version includes in-frame clones alone and lacks a portion of them. The repertoire consists of fewer than 30,000 clones, with roughly 80% occurring once and the leading ten covering 7.5% to 9.5%. The source material was peripheral blood mononuclear cells (PBMCs), sampled before the second cycle of nivolumab. The receptor source for this set is a human donor with classical Hodgkin lymphoma.

This clone has only a few counts. This chain uses TRBV5-1 with TRBJ2-5, with D possibly TRBD1 on 6 matching bases. The CDR3 runs to 16 residues. V lost 0 bases and J lost 7, with 19 bases in between. CDR1 is SGHRS and CDR2 is YFSETQ in the germline V gene. The CDR3 sequence is CASSLVRDTGVGTQYF. In DNA form, the CDR3 reads TGCGCCAGCAGCTTGGTAAGGGACACAGGCGTAGGGACCCAGTACTTC.

The J gene is TRBJ1-5, the V gene TRBV7-9; 9 positions match TRBD1. There are 16 residues in the CDR3. Germline V gene lookup returns CDR1 SEHNR and CDR2 FQNEAQ (reference sequence). Unmatched junction bases numbered 5, after V lost 5 bases and J lost 0 bases. The CDR3 reads CASSPGTGYSNQPQHF. Written as DNA, the CDR3 is TGTGCCAGCAGCCCCGGGACAGGGTATAGCAATCAGCCCCAGCATTTT.